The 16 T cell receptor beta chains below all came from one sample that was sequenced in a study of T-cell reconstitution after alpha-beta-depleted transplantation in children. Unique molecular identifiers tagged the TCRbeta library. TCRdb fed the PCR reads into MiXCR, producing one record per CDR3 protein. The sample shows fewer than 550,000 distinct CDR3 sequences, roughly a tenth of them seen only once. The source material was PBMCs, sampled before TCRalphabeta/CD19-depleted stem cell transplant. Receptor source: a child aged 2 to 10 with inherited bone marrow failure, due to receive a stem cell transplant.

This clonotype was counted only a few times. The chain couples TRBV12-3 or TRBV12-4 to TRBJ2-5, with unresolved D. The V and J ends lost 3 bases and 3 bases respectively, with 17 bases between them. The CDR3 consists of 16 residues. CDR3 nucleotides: TGTGCCAGCAGTTTTAGGACCGGACGGTGGGAAGAGACCCAGTACTTC. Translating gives CASSFRTGRWEETQYF.

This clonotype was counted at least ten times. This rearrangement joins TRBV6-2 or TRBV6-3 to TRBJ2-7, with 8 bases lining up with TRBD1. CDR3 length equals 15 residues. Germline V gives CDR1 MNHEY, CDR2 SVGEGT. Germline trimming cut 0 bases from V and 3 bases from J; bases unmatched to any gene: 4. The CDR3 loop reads CASSYSGTGGYEQYF. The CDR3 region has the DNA TGTGCCAGCAGTTACTCCGGGACAGGAGGCTACGAGCAGTACTTC.

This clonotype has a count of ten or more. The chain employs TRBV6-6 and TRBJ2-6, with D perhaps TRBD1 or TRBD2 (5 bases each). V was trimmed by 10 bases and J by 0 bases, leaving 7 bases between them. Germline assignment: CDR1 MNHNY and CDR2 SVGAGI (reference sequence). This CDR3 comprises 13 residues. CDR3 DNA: TGTGCCACCGGGACCTCTGGGGCCAACGTCCTGACTTTC. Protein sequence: CATGTSGANVLTF.

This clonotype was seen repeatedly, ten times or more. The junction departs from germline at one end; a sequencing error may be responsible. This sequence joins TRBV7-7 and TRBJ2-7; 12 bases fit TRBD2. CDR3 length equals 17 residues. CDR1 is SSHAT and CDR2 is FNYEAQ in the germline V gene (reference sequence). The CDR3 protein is CASSFRTSGVCNHEQYF. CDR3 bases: TGTGCTAGCAGCTTCCGGACTAGCGGGGTATGCAACCACGAGCAGTACTTC.

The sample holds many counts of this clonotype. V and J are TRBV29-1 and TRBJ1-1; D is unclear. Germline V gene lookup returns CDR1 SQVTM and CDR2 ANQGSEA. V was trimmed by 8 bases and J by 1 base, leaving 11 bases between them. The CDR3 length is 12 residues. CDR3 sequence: CSSRNGNTEAFF. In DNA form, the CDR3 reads TGCAGCTCCCGGAACGGGAACACTGAAGCTTTCTTT.

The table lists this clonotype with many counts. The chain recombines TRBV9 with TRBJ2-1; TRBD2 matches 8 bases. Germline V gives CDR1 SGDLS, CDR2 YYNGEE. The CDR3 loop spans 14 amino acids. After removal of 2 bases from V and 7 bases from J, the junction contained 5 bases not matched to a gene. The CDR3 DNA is TGTGCCAGCAGCGTGACGGGAGGGCGGAATGAGCAGTTCTTC. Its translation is CASSVTGGRNEQFF.

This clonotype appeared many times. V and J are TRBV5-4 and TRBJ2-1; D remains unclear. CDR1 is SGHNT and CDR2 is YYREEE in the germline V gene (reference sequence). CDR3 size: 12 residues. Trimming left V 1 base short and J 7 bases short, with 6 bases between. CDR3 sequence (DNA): TGTGCCAGCAGCTTGTGGCAGAATGAGCAGTTCTTC. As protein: CASSLWQNEQFF.

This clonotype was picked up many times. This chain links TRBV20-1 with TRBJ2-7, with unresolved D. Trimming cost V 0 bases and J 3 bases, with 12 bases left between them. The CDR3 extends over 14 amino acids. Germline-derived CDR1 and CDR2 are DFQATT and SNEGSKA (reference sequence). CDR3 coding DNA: TGCAGTGCTAGAGATCTCCCAAATCGCTACGAGCAGTACTTC. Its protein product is CSARDLPNRYEQYF.

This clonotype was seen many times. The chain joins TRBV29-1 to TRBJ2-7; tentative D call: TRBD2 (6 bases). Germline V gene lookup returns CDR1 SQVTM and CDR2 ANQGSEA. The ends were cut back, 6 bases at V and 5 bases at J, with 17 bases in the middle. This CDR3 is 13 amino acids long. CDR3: CSVRDPEGNEQYF. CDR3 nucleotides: TGCAGCGTCCGGGACCCGGAGGGTAACGAGCAGTACTTC.

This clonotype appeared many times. Here the CDR3 reads CASSLSGTRYYEQYF. The DNA for the CDR3 is TGTGCCAGCAGTTTATCCGGGACTCGATATTACGAGCAGTACTTC. The chain uses TRBV27 and TRBJ2-7; D may be TRBD2 (6 bases). This CDR3 is built from 15 residues. Trimming stripped 0 bases from V and 4 bases from J, with 13 bases between. Germline CDR1 MNHEY, CDR2 SMNVEV (reference sequence).

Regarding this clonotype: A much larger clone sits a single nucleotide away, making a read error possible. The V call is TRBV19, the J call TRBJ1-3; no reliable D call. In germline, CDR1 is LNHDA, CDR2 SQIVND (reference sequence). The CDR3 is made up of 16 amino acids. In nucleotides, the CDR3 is TGTGCCAGTAGTATGGGCAGGAAGAGCTCTGGAAACACCATGTATTTT. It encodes CASSMGRKSSGNTMYF.

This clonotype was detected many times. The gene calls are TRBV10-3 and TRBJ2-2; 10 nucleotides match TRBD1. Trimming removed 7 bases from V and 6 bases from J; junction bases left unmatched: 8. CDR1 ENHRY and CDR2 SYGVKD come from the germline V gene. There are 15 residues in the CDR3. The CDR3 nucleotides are TGTGCCATCACCTCGACAGGGGGCAAGGCCGGGGAGCTGTTTTTT. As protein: CAITSTGGKAGELFF.

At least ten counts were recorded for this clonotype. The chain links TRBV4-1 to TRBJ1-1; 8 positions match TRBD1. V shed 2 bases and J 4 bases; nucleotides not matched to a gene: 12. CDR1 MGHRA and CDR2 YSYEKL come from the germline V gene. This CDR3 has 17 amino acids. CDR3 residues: CASSQFLRTGSGTEAFF. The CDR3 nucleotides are TGCGCCAGCAGCCAATTTCTCCGGACAGGGTCGGGCACTGAAGCTTTCTTT.

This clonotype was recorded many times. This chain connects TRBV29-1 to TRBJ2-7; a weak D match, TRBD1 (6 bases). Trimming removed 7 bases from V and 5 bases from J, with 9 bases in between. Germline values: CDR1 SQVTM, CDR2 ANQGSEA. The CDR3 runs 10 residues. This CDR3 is CSAGQNEQYF. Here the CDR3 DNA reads TGCAGCGCTGGACAGAACGAGCAGTACTTC.

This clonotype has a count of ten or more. The CDR3 DNA sequence: TGTGCCAGCAGTGAGCGGGACAGGGGTGGAGCAGATACGCAGTATTTT. It encodes CASSERDRGGADTQYF. V gene TRBV12-3 or TRBV12-4 combines with J gene TRBJ2-3, with 10 bases fitting TRBD1. After removal of 5 bases from V and 4 bases from J, the junction contained 9 bases not matched to a gene. CDR3 size: 16 residues.

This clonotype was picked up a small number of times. The CDR3 sequence is CASSPPPGQVMSGANVLTF. For the CDR3, the DNA is TGCGCCAGCAGCCCCCCGCCGGGACAGGTAATGTCGGGGGCCAACGTCCTGACTTTC. The chain uses TRBV4-1 and TRBJ2-6; TRBD1 matches 8 bases. Looked up from germline, CDR1 is MGHRA and CDR2 is YSYEKL. The J segment lost 4 bases and the V segment lost 4 bases, leaving 15 bases of the junction unmatched. This CDR3 has 19 amino acids.